The source of this T cell receptor (beta chain) is a study of long-term antiretroviral therapy in people with HIV. Version v3.0 of the immunoSEQ assay was performed at survey level. Method: immunoSEQ multiplex PCR; TCRdb's copy keeps in-frame clones and lacks some. The sample lists about 35,000 clones, over 75% occurring once. With respect to this clone: The antigen is not known.

Study outcomes and limitations: An increase in diversity followed ART, yet levels stayed below transplant donor controls.

With V trimmed by 1 base and J by 7 bases, 12 bases remained unmatched. In germline, CDR1 is SGHTA, CDR2 FQGNSA. The CDR3 totals 17 residues. Source: unsorted PBMCs, taken 2.2 years after starting antiretroviral therapy. The source of this sequence is a man aged 18 to 29 with HIV. This chain joins TRBV7-2 and TRBJ2-1, with 8 bases that match TRBD2. The CDR3: CASSLGRAGVLGNEQFF. CDR3 coding DNA: TGTGCCAGCAGCTTAGGTCGAGCGGGAGTATTAGGTAATGAGCAGTTCTTC.